These T cell receptor beta chains were read from a single sample in a study of blood T cell repertoires in COVID-19. Repertoires were generated with immunoSEQ multiplex PCR, while TCRdb's copy carries only in-frame clones and drops some. The sample includes around 270,000 clones, 80% to 85% of them seen just once. Sequenced input: peripheral blood. The receptors were gathered from a man in his 60s with acute or convalescent COVID-19. The conserved cysteine and the conserved F or W are not part of the CDR3 here. D genes are given only for firm matches. Clone size, where shown, is once, few, many, or a class for clones that have expanded.

J gene | clone size | V gene | D gene | CDR3 protein
TRBJ2-7 | - | TRBV18 | TRBD2 | ASSPFSGTSGYEQY
TRBJ2-1 | - | TRBV18 | TRBD2 | ASSESSGRFYNEQF
TRBJ2-2 | - | TRBV23-1 | TRBD1 | ASSPPARDRGPNGELF
TRBJ1-5 | - | TRBV19 | - | ASSLRGNQPQH
TRBJ1-3 | - | TRBV4-2 | TRBD1 | ASSLRGDRGAGNTIY
TRBJ2-1 | - | TRBV6-1 | TRBD2 | ASSQAGARVNEQF
TRBJ2-6 | - | TRBV2 | - | ASSGRSGANVLT
TRBJ2-7 | - | TRBV12-3/TRBV12-4 | - | ASSFFGREQY
TRBJ2-7 | - | TRBV4-3 | TRBD1 | ASSLFHQQGISYEQY
TRBJ2-1 | - | TRBV11-2 | TRBD2 | ASSGLAGATYNEQF
TRBJ1-4 | - | TRBV5-6 | - | ASSFSVRTKRKLF
TRBJ2-1 | - | TRBV27 | TRBD2 | ASSLKREFYEQF
TRBJ2-1 | - | TRBV4-3 | - | ASSQVSGSGYNEQF
TRBJ2-7 | few | TRBV11-3 | TRBD1 | ASSSTGVLNEQY
TRBJ1-2 | - | TRBV18 | TRBD1 | ASSMDRAYGYT
TRBJ2-2 | few | TRBV11-3 | TRBD1 | ASSPGTGGTGELF
TRBJ1-6 | - | TRBV5-1 | - | ASSLVADSYNSPLH
TRBJ2-7 | - | TRBV4-3 | - | ASSQDRSAYEQY
TRBJ2-2 | once | TRBV20-1 | TRBD2 | SASRDAGVDTGELF
TRBJ2-7 | - | TRBV2 | TRBD2 | ASSEGTRVLYEQY
TRBJ1-5 | - | TRBV12-3/TRBV12-4 | TRBD1 | ASRGQSHQPQH
TRBJ2-3 | - | TRBV6-5 | TRBD1 | ASRRDRGSDTQY
TRBJ2-5 | - | TRBV28 | TRBD2 | ASSLWLAGDQETQY
TRBJ2-7 | - | TRBV27 | TRBD2 | ATGSGGRSYEQY
TRBJ2-7 | - | TRBV9 | TRBD2 | ASSVVRSSGRGVYEQY
TRBJ1-1 | - | TRBV29-1 | - | SVVPTRNTEAF
TRBJ2-7 | - | TRBV4-1 | - | ASSQEGGVGFGYEQY
TRBJ2-3 | - | TRBV30 | TRBD2 | AWRGLAGVERTDTQY
TRBJ2-3 | once | TRBV6-1 | TRBD2 | ASSEDGTSADTQY
TRBJ1-2 | - | TRBV6-1 | TRBD1 | ASSDTDRGGYGYT
TRBJ2-5 | - | TRBV3-1/TRBV3-2 | TRBD2 | ASSQDQQGLAGGLEETQY
TRBJ2-7 | - | TRBV3-1/TRBV3-2 | - | ASSQDYPTGARGYEQY
TRBJ1-2 | - | TRBV2 | - | ASSHPREGYT
TRBJ2-1 | few | TRBV5-1 | TRBD1 | ASSLRFGTGYNEQF
TRBJ2-5 | - | TRBV19 | - | ASSMGGLEETQY
TRBJ2-1 | once | TRBV19 | TRBD2 | ASSIQRGGVKDEQF
TRBJ2-7 | once | TRBV4-2 | TRBD2 | ASSQEVAGLATYEQY
TRBJ1-2 | few | TRBV2 | TRBD1 | ASSGGTGLSGYT
TRBJ2-7 | - | TRBV19 | - | ASRQGFSYEQY
TRBJ2-1 | - | TRBV5-1 | TRBD1 | ASSLRDSPYNEQF
TRBJ1-3 | - | TRBV28 | - | ASSLGGVSSGNTIY
TRBJ1-4 | - | TRBV2 | TRBD1 | ASAWDSNEKLF
TRBJ1-4 | - | TRBV18 | - | ASCPIPNEKLF
TRBJ2-1 | once | TRBV10-3 | TRBD2 | ATLAGANYNEQF
TRBJ2-7 | few | TRBV19 | TRBD1 | ASSTPGQGSGYEQY
TRBJ1-6 | - | TRBV7-9 | - | ASRPGLTGSPLH
TRBJ2-7 | - | TRBV3-1/TRBV3-2 | TRBD2 | ASSQQRGGPYEQY
TRBJ2-1 | - | TRBV6-5 | TRBD2 | ASSFGSLAGTYEQF
TRBJ1-3 | once | TRBV30 | - | AWNSRETAGNTIY
TRBJ2-7 | - | TRBV6-5 | TRBD1 | ASRGDRGAYEQY
TRBJ2-5 | - | TRBV7-2 | - | ASSWASVETQY
TRBJ2-2 | - | TRBV3-1/TRBV3-2 | - | ASSHGGLANTGELF
TRBJ2-3 | - | TRBV6-2/TRBV6-3 | TRBD1 | ASSPFGQATDTQY
TRBJ1-6 | once | TRBV6-5 | TRBD1 | ASRAGGSGNSPLH
TRBJ1-2 | few | TRBV6-5 | TRBD1 | ASRGQGGDYGYT